Described below is a single TCR beta chain sequence and its context. Its antigen is unknown. Separation from the 666-subject first cohort characterized the 120-subject validation cohort, to which the donors belonged. This record belongs to a study of cytomegalovirus exposure and HLA in healthy donors. Study-wide context: A later analysis reported the 120 or so validation repertoires used the same platform as the 666 first-cohort repertoires.

The assay was immunoSEQ multiplex PCR, and TCRdb's table has in-frame clones only and misses some. The data contain about 160,000 clones, 86% of them singletons. Notes on the study in general: The authors listed 164 TCR beta chains as cytomegalovirus-associated.

CDR3 length: 16 amino acids. Looked up from germline, CDR1 is KGHSH and CDR2 is LQKENI. V was trimmed by 3 bases and J by 2 bases, leaving 15 bases between them. Input material: PBMCs. The chain carries TRBV18 and TRBJ2-3, with D unresolved. This receptor was identified in a woman between 18 and 30 years old in good health and CMV-seronegative. CDR3: CASSPPFRTPTDTQYF. The CDR3 DNA is TGTGCCAGCTCACCCCCCTTCAGAACACCCACAGATACGCAGTATTTT.